This T cell receptor (beta chain) was captured by sequencing in a study of T-cell memory formation after mild COVID-19. Study background: Among the donors, TCR clusters were largely specific to each donor.

This clonotype was counted between two and nine times. Its antigen is undetermined. The germline V and J ends were trimmed by 4 bases and 4 bases, with 16 bases remaining between them. CDR1 and CDR2 from the germline V gene are KGHSH and LQKENI. The CDR3 extends over 15 amino acids. Study findings and constraints: Later expanders leaned toward CD4+, whereas clones contracting from day 15 to 85 were balanced CD4/CD8. Shrinking CD4+ clones were chiefly CM and EM; CD8+ ones were chiefly EMRA.

MiXCR was run by TCRdb on the 5' RACE reads, yielding one entry per CDR3 protein. The table has around 310,000 distinct CDR3 sequences, around 15% seen once; the top ten hold around 20%. This clonotype was obtained from a man aged 18 to 29 who had mild COVID-19 (a few samples of this study predate the infection). Cell type and time point are not known. The chain links TRBV18 to TRBJ1-1; no firm D call. The sequenced sample was PBMCs or a T cell subset sorted from them (not recorded which). In DNA, the CDR3 is TGTGCCAGCTCACTGGTATCCGATAAAGGCACTGAAGCTTTCTTT. Amino acids: CASSLVSDKGTEAFF.